This section outlines one T cell receptor (beta chain) sequence together with its context. No antigen is known for it. No per-base quality is available; no much larger clone lies one base away. Deletion took 10 bases off V and 2 bases off J, with a span of 12 bases between the germline ends. Counted from cysteine to phenylalanine, this CDR3 has 13 amino acids. Of the read, only the CDR3 DNA is kept; its 39 bases are in frame from base 1. CDR1 MNHEY and CDR2 SMNVEV were looked up in the germline V gene (reference sequence). Amplification of TCR beta CDR3 regions was carried out from RNA transcripts. The TCR CDR3 was subjected to a first round of RT-PCR using the HTBI primer set and the Qiagen OneStep RT-PCR kit. A second multiplex PCR round built the libraries, followed by size selection and purification. The libraries were sequenced on an Illumina HiSeq2000 using paired-end 100 bp reads. For the original study's pipeline: SOAPnuke was used to process the raw data, with reads discarded if the reads contained adapters or uncalled bases, had a mean Phred below 15, or lacked an exact constant-primer or identifier match. High-quality paired reads were merged with COPE v1.2.5, and unique nucleotide sequences were defined as clonotypes. MiTCR v1.1 was used to align the clonotypes against IMGT TRBV, TRBD and TRBJ reference segments. The analysis included only V-J combinations with a frequency above 0.0001, which together covered over 98% of the repertoires. A TCS score was defined as the ratio between F50 (clonal expansion) and ExV (chaos), using BLOSUM62-based TCRdist between CDR3 peptides within each V-J. Welch's t-statistics and random forest reduced several hundred V-J features to roughly 13, which were used in a naive Bayes classifier (R e1071). Through fastp at Q25 and MiXCR, TCRdb rebuilt clones from the public reads, retaining in-frame beta chains. Identical CDR3 proteins give one entry, which carries the most common genes and DNA. The authors' filters were not applied to this entry. The sample includes 300,000 to 500,000 distinct CDR3 sequences, with about an eighth observed a single time. The ten largest clones add up to around 28% of the sample.

In the ophthalmopathy patients, disease was moderately to severely active, with a Clinical Activity Score of 3 or more, a NOSPECS grade of 4 or more, and a duration of less than 3 months. Exclusion was applied to patients with uncontrolled infections, other autoimmune diseases, pregnancy or lactation. Diagnoses were established on the basis of clinical symptoms, serum thyroxine and TRAb, thyroid ultrasound, and orbital computed tomography. Ficoll-Paque density gradient centrifugation was used to isolate PBMCs from about 10 ml of fresh peripheral blood. Total RNA was extracted using Trizol reagent, and RNA quality was assessed on an Agilent 2100 Bioanalyzer. The sample belongs to a study of T cells in Graves' hyperthyroidism and ophthalmopathy (dated by TCRdb to between 2018 and 2021). Regarding the research as a whole: Peripheral blood was sampled at the time of initial diagnosis, prior to any treatment. The 75 to 100 discovery patients were randomly divided into training and test sets at a 7:3 ratio. According to the paper, TCR Vbeta CDR3 sequencing was carried out on more than 120 peripheral blood samples, which came from 40 to 45 ophthalmopathy, 80 or so hyperthyroidism and some 17 progressor patients. In about 6 Graves' hyperthyroidism patients, the study also compared T-cell repertoires from thyroid tissue with T-cell repertoires from blood. Following sampling, methimazole starting at 30 mg daily was given to hyperthyroidism patients, and high-dose intravenous methylprednisolone was given to ophthalmopathy patients. Prospective prediction of ophthalmopathy was tested in an independent validation cohort of under 20 hyperthyroidism patients and roughly 16 patients who later progressed to ophthalmopathy. TCR V-J signatures able to tell the groups apart were searched for in a discovery cohort of 90 to 100 patients, of whom around 42 had Graves' ophthalmopathy and more than 55 had stable Graves' hyperthyroidism. The study at large found these results: In cross-validation, a model built on a 13 V-J signature told ophthalmopathy apart from stable hyperthyroidism with 87.88% sensitivity and approximately 81% specificity, and in testing the same model reached 80%/75%. In validation, the model predicted progression to ophthalmopathy a median of roughly six months before onset, with 65% to 71% sensitivity and 72.22% specificity. No statistical method was used to set the sample size in advance, and investigators knew the group allocation. Blood samples also contained most of the expanded thyroid clonotypes (frequency above 0.001), which suggests that blood repertoires may reflect thyroid immune responses.

The chain links TRBV27 with TRBJ2-1; the D gene remains uncertain. The TCR was taken from a man in his fifties with Graves' ophthalmopathy. Sequencing was done on a sample of blood. The base sequence is TGTGCCACCGCCCTGGACCCCTACAATGAGCAGTTCTTC. Protein translation: CATALDPYNEQFF.